The clone carrying this T cell receptor (beta chain) has a count of ten or more. The antigen is unknown. This specimen comes from a study of T cell repertoires in cytomegalovirus infection. Study details: Carrying CMV and the relevant HLA type showed in public TCR beta signatures. Study results and caveats: Using cumulative public TCR beta family frequency, the authors identified those who carried CMV together with the relevant HLA. Dominating the ex vivo response were TCR beta clonotypes that were CMV-specific and HLA-C-restricted.

One entry per CDR3 protein results from TCRdb running MiXCR on the reads. Of roughly 230,000 distinct CDR3 sequences listed, approximately 6.7% were seen once; the top ten hold around 6.9%. Germline V gives CDR1 SGHNT, CDR2 YENEEA. The trim removed 4 bases at V and 3 bases at J, leaving 6 bases unmatched. This CDR3 is 15 amino acids long. This receptor was identified in a human donor in good health (CMV status not recorded). Some clones in this sample may be carry-over from other donors' samples. J is TRBJ2-1 and V is TRBV11-3, with TRBD2 identical over 7 bases. Material for sequencing was PBMCs. The CDR3 sequence: CASSSGLADYNEQFF. CDR3 DNA sequence: TGTGCCAGCAGCTCCGGGCTAGCGGACTACAATGAGCAGTTCTTC. Full variable domain (rest looked up from reference TRBV11-3 and TRBJ2-1): EAGVVQSPRYKIIEKKQPVAFWCNPISGHNTLYWYLQNLGQGPELLIRYENEEAVDDSQLPKDRFSAERLKGVDSTLKIQPAELGDSAVYLCASSSGLADYNEQFFGPGTRLTVL.